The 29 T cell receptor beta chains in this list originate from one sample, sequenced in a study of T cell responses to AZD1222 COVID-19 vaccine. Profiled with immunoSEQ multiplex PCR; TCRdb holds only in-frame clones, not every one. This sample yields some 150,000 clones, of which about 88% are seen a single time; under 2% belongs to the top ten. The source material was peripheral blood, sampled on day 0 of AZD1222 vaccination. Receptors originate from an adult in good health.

Here the CDR3 reads CASSYPGVAGGSEQFF. Here the CDR3 DNA reads TGTGCCAGCAGTTACCCGGGAGTAGCGGGAGGGAGTGAGCAGTTCTTC. V usage is TRBV6-2 or TRBV6-3 and J usage is TRBJ2-1, with 11 bases matching TRBD2. The germline gives CDR1 MNHEY, CDR2 SVGEGT. V shed 2 bases, J shed 9 bases, and the junction held 9 bases outside the gene matches. This CDR3 comprises 16 residues.

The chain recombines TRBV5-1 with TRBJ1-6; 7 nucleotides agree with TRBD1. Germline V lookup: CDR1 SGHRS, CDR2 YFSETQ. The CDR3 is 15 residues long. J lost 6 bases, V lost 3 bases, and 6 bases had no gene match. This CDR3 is CASSSGDSTNSPLHF. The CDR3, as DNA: TGCGCCAGCAGCTCGGGGGACAGTACTAATTCACCCCTCCACTTT.

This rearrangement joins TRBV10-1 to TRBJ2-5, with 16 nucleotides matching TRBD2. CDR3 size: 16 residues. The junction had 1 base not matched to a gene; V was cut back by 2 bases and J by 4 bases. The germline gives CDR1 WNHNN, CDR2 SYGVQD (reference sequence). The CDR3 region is CASSEGTSGRGETQYF. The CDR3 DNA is TGCGCCAGCAGTGAGGGGACTAGCGGGAGGGGAGAGACCCAGTACTTC.

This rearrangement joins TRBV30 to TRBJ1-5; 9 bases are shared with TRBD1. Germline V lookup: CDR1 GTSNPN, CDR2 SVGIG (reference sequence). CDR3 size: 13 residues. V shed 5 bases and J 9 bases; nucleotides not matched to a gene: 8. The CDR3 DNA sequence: TGTGCCTGGGGGACAGGGCCCCCTGGGCCCCAGCATTTT. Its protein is CAWGTGPPGPQHF.

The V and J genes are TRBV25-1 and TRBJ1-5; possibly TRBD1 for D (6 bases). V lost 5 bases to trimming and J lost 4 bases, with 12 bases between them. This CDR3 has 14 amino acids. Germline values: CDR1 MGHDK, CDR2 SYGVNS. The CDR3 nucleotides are TGTGCCAGCAGTAGGGCAGGGGCGAATCAGCCCCAGCATTTT. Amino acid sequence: CASSRAGANQPQHF.

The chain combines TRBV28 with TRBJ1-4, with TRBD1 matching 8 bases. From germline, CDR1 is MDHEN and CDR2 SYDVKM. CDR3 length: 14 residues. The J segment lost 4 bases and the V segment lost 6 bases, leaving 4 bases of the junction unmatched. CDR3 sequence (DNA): TGTGCCAGCAGGCAGGGGGCTCGTAATGAAAAACTGTTTTTT. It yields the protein CASRQGARNEKLFF.

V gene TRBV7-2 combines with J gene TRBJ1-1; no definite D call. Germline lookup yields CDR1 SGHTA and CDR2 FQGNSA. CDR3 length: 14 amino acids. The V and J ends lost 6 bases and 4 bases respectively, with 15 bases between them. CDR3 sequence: CASSTLTRGTEAFF. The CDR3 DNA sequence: TGTGCCAGCAGTACCCTCACCCGGGGCACTGAAGCTTTCTTT. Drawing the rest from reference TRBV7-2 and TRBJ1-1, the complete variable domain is GAGVSQSPSNKVTEKGKDVELRCDPISGHTALYWYRQSLGQGLEFLIYFQGNSAPDKSGLPSDRFSAERTGGSVSTLTIQRTQQEDSAVYLCASSTLTRGTEAFFGQGTRLTVV.

CDR3 sequence reads: CAIEGDLKGYTF. CDR3 coding DNA: TGTGCCATCGAGGGGGACCTTAAGGGCTACACCTTC. The chain joins TRBV28 to TRBJ1-2; D possibly corresponds to TRBD1 (6 bases). CDR3 length equals 12 residues. V lost 10 bases and J 8 bases, leaving 17 bases between the germline ends. Germline CDR1 MDHEN, CDR2 SYDVKM.

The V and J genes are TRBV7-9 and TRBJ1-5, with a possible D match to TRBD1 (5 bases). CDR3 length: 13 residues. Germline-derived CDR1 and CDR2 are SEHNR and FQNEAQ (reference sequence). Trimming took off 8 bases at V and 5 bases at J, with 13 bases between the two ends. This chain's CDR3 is CASGAQGDQPQHF. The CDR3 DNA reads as TGTGCCAGCGGGGCCCAAGGGGATCAGCCCCAGCATTTT.

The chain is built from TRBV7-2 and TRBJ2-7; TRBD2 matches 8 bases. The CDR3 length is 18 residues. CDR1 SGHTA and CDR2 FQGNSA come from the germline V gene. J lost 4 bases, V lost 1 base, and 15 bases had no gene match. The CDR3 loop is CASSLVGSGAVGWYEQYF. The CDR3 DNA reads TGTGCCAGCAGCTTAGTCGGTAGCGGGGCGGTCGGGTGGTACGAGCAGTACTTC.

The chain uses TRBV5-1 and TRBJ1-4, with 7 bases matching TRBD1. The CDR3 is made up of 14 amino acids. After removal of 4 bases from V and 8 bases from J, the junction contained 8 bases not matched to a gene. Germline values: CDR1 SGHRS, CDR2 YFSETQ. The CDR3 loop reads CASSVSGGGEKLFF. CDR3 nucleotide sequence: TGCGCCAGCAGCGTATCAGGGGGGGGCGAAAAACTGTTTTTT.

Here the CDR3 reads CASSLLGGARSSYNEQFF. For the CDR3, the DNA is TGTGCCAGCAGCCTGCTAGGGGGAGCACGGAGCTCCTACAATGAGCAGTTCTTC. This sequence joins TRBV7-3 and TRBJ2-1, with D perhaps matching TRBD1 (6 bases). V was pared by 5 bases and J by 0 bases, with 20 bases between. CDR3 length equals 18 residues. Germline-derived CDR1 and CDR2 are SGHTA and FQGTGA.

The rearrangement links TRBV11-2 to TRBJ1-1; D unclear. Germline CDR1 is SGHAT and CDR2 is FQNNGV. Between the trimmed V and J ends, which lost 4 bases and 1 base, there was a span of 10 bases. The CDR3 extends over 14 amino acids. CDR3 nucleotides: TGTGCCAGCAGCTCTAAGTGGGGGAACACTGAAGCTTTCTTT. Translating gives CASSSKWGNTEAFF.

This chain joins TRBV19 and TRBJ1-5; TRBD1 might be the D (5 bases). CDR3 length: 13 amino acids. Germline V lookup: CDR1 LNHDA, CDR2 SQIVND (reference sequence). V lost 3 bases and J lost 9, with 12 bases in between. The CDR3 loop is CASSISAGTPQHF. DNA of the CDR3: TGTGCCAGTAGTATCTCCGCAGGGACGCCCCAGCATTTT.

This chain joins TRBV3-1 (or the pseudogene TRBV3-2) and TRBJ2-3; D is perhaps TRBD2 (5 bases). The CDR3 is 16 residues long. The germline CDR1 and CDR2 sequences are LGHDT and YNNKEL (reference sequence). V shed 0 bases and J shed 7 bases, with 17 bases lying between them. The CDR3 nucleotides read TGTGCCAGCAGCCAAGATGGCCCTGTGAGAGGGAATACGCAGTATTTT. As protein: CASSQDGPVRGNTQYF.

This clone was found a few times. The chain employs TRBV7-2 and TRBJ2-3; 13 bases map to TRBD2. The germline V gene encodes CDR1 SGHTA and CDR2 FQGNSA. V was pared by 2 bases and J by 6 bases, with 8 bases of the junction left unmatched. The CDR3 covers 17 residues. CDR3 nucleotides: TGTGCCAGCAGCTTAAGGGCAGCGACTAGCGGGGGGGATACGCAGTATTTT. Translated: CASSLRAATSGGDTQYF.

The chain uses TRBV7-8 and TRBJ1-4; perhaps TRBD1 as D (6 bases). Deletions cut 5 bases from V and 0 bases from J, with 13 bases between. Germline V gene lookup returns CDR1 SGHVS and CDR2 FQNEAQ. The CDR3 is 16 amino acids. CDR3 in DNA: TGTGCCAGCAGCCCTCTGGACAGTGCAACTAATGAAAAACTGTTTTTT. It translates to CASSPLDSATNEKLFF.

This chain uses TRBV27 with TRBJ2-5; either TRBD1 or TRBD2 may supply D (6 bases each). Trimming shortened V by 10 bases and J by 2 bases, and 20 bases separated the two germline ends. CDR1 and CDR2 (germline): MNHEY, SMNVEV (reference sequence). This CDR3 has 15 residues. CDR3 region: CATIGGGAGQETQYF. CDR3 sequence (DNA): TGTGCCACCATTGGTGGGGGCGCGGGGCAAGAGACCCAGTACTTC.

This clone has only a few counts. CDR3 amino acids: CASSPGTGGEGSGNTIYF. The CDR3 DNA is TGTGCCAGCAGCCCCGGGACAGGGGGCGAGGGCTCTGGAAACACCATATATTTT. The gene calls are TRBV2 and TRBJ1-3; TRBD1 matches at 12 bases. The CDR3 totals 18 residues. CDR1 and CDR2 (germline): SNHLY, FYNNEI. V lost 6 bases and J lost 0; bases outside the gene matches: 9.

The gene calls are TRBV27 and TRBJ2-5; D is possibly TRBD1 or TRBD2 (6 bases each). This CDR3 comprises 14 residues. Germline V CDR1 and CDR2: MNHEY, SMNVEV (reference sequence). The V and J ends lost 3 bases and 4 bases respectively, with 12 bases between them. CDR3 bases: TGTGCCAGCAGTTTTGTCGGGGGCGGAGAGACCCAGTACTTC. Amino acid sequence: CASSFVGGGETQYF.

The CDR3 bases are TGTGCCAGCAGCGCGGACAGGGGGCTTTACGAGCAGTACTTC. It yields the protein CASSADRGLYEQYF. The chain uses TRBV5-4 and TRBJ2-7; 11 positions match TRBD1. CDR1 is SGHNT and CDR2 is YYREEE in the germline V gene (reference sequence). This CDR3 has 14 residues. V gave up 4 bases and J gave up 4 bases; unmatched junction bases: 4.

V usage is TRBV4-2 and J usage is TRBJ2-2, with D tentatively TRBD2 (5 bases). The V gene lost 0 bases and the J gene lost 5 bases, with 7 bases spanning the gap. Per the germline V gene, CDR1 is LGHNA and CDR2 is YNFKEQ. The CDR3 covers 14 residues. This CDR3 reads CASSQEERTGELFF. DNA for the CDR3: TGTGCCAGCAGCCAAGAAGAGCGGACCGGGGAGCTGTTTTTT.

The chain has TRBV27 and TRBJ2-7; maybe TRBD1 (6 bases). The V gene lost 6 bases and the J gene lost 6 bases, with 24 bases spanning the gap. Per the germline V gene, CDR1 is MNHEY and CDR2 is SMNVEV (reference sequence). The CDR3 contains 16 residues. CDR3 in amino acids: CASSRSATRQALEQYF. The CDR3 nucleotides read TGTGCCAGCAGCCGATCCGCAACTCGACAGGCCCTCGAGCAGTACTTC.

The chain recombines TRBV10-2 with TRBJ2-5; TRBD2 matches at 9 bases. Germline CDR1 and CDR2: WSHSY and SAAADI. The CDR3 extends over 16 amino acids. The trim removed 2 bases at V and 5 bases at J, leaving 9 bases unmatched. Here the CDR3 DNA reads TGCGCCAGCAGTGAGATGGCGGGAGGGCCCCGGGAGACCCAGTACTTC. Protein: CASSEMAGGPRETQYF.

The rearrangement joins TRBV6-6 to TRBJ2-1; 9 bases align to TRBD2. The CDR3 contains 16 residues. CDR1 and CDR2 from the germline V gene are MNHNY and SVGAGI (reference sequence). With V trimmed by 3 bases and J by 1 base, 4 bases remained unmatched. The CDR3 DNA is TGTGCCAGCAGTTATAGCGGGAGTCGTTCCTACAATGAGCAGTTCTTC. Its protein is CASSYSGSRSYNEQFF.

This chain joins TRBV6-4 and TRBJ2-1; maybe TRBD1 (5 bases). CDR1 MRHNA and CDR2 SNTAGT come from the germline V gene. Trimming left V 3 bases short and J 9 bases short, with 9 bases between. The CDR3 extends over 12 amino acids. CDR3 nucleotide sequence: TGTGCCAGCAGTGATCAGGGCACTGAGCAGTTCTTC. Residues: CASSDQGTEQFF.

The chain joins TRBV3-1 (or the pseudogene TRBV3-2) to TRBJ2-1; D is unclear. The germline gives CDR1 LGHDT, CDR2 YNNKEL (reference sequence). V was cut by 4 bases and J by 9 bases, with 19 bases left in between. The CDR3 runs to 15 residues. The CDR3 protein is CASSLRIVLAGEQFF. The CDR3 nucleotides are TGTGCCAGCAGCCTCAGGATAGTACTCGCTGGTGAGCAGTTCTTC.

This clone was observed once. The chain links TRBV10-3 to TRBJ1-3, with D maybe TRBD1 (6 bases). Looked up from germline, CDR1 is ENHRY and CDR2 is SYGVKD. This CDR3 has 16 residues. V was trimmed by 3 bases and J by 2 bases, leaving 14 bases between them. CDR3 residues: CAISDRPQGPGNTIYF. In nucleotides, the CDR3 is TGTGCCATCAGTGACCGCCCACAGGGTCCTGGAAACACCATATATTTT.

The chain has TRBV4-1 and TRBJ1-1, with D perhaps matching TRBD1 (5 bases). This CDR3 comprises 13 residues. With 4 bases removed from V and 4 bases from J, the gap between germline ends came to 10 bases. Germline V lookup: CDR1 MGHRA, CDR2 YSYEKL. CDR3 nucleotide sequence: TGCGCCAGCAGCCGCGGAAGGGGCACTGAAGCTTTCTTT. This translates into CASSRGRGTEAFF.